The 5 T cell receptor beta chains listed next were all sequenced from one sample in a study of early T cells in non-severe SARS-CoV-2 infection. TCRdb reprocessed the 5' RACE reads via MiXCR and lists one record per CDR3 protein. The repertoire consists of roughly 60,000 distinct CDR3 sequences, with roughly 7.7% occurring once and the leading ten covering 3% to 4%. The sample comprised whole blood. Every receptor here comes from an adult who was a healthcare worker with PCR-confirmed SARS-CoV-2 infection or an uninfected control (not recorded which).

The CDR3 region has the DNA TGCAGTGCCCTAGTCTTAAAAACTAACTATGGCTACACCTTC. Translation gives CSALVLKTNYGYTF. The rearrangement uses TRBV20-1 and TRBJ1-2; the D is unclear. V was cut by 6 bases and J by 0 bases, with 14 bases left in between. CDR1 and CDR2 from the germline V gene are DFQATT and SNEGSKA (reference sequence). The CDR3 is made up of 14 amino acids.

The rearrangement joins TRBV7-9 to TRBJ2-5; 14 bases agree with TRBD2. Per the germline V gene, CDR1 is SEHNR and CDR2 is FQNEAQ (reference sequence). The CDR3 loop spans 18 amino acids. V trimming: 2 bases; J trimming: 5 bases; junction bases outside the gene matches: 10. The CDR3 DNA reads as TGTGCCAGCAGCTTAATGCCGGGACTAGCGGGAGACACGGAGACCCAGTACTTC. This encodes CASSLMPGLAGDTETQYF.

This clonotype was counted ten times or more. J is TRBJ1-6 and V is TRBV20-1; 8 bases line up with TRBD1. CDR1 and CDR2 (germline): DFQATT, SNEGSKA (reference sequence). The CDR3 loop spans 14 amino acids. V shed 3 bases and J 7 bases; nucleotides not matched to a gene: 5. CDR3 in DNA: TGCAGTGCTAGGGGGGACAGGTTGAATTCACCCCTCCACTTT. The encoded protein is CSARGDRLNSPLHF.

The V and J genes are TRBV20-1 and TRBJ2-7; TRBD2 matches 13 bases. The CDR3 has 13 residues. Germline-derived CDR1 and CDR2 are DFQATT and SNEGSKA (reference sequence). J lost 6 bases, V lost 7 bases, and 6 bases had no gene match. The CDR3 spells CSVRTSGSREQYF. The CDR3, as DNA: TGCAGTGTTCGGACTAGCGGGAGTCGCGAGCAGTACTTC.

This clonotype was observed a few times. The chain joins TRBV11-2 to TRBJ2-3; D may be TRBD2 (5 bases). Germline loops: CDR1 SGHAT, CDR2 FQNNGV. The CDR3 has 14 amino acids. V was shortened by 5 bases and J by 5 bases, with 14 bases between the two germline ends. This CDR3 is CASSLRPAGDTQYF. For the CDR3, the DNA is TGTGCCAGCAGCCTCCGTCCGGCGGGAGATACGCAGTATTTT.